This TCR beta chain was identified during a study of beta chain features in type 1 diabetes. Whole-study findings and limits: No resolution was reached here on whether HLA type influences TCRB rearrangement.

Expressed TCRB transcripts were sequenced, since all the RNA that had been isolated was reverse transcribed. Here immunoSEQ multiplex PCR was the method, and the copy in TCRdb shows in-frame clones only, minus some. This sample has under 300,000 clones; 27% occur once, and the top ten carry 3.5% to 4.5%. This CDR3 spans 14 amino acids. Germline assignment: CDR1 SQVTM and CDR2 ANQGSEA. V gave up 4 bases and J gave up 3 bases; unmatched junction bases: 6. This clone was found a few times. Antigen specificity is unknown. About 100 mL of blood, on average, came from one heparinised draw per donor. The J gene is TRBJ2-3, the V gene TRBV29-1, with 8 bases matching TRBD1. Material for sequencing was central memory CD4+ T cells from blood. The receptor was derived from a man younger than 40 in good health. The CDR3 sequence is CSVVGRGRTDTQYF. The CDR3 region has the DNA TGCAGCGTTGTGGGCAGGGGGCGAACAGATACGCAGTATTTT.